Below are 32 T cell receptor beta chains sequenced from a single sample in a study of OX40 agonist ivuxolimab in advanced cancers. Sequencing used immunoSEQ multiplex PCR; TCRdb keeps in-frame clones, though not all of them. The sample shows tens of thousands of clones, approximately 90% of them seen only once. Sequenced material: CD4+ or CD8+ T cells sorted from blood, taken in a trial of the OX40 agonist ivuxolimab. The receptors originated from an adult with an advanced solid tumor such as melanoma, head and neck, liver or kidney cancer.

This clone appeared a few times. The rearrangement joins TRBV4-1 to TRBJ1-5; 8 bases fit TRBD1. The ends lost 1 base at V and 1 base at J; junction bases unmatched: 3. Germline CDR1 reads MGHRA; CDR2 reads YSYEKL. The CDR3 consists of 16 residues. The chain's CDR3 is CASSQAQGASNQPQHF. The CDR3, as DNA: TGCGCCAGCAGCCAAGCCCAGGGGGCGAGCAATCAGCCCCAGCATTTT.

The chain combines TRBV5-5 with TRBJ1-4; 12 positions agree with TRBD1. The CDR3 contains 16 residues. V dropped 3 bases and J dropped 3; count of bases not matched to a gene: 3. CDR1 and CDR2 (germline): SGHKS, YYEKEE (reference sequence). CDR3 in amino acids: CASSSGQGASNEKLFF. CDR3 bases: TGTGCCAGCAGCTCGGGACAGGGGGCATCTAATGAAAAACTGTTTTTT.

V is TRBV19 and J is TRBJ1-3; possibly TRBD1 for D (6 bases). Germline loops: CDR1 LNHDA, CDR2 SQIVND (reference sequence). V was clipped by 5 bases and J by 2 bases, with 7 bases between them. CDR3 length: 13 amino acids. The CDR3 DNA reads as TGTGCCAGTAGTGAGGGGGCTGGAAACACCATATATTTT. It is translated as CASSEGAGNTIYF.

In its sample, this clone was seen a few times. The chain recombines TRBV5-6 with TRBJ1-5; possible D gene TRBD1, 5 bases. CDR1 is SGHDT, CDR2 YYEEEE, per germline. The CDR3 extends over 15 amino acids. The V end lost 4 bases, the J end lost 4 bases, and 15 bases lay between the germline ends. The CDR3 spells CASSLDSQGNQPQHF. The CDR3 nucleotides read TGTGCCAGCAGCCTCGACAGTCAAGGGAATCAGCCCCAGCATTTT.

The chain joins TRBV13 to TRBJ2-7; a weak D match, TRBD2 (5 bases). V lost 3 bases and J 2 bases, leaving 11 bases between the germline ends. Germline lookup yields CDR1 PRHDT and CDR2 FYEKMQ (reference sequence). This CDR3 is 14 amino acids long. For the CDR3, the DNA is TGTGCCAGCAGCTTCACGACTAAGACCTACGAGCAGTACTTC. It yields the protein CASSFTTKTYEQYF.

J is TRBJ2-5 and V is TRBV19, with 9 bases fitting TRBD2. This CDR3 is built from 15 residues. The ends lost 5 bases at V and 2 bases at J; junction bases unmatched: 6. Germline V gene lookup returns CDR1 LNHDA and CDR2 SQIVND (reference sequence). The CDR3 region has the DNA TGTGCCAGTAGTCCTAGCGGGGCGCTTCAAGAGACCCAGTACTTC. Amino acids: CASSPSGALQETQYF. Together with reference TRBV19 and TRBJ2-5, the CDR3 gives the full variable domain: DGGITQSPKYLFRKEGQNVTLSCEQNLNHDAMYWYRQDPGQGLRLIYYSQIVNDFQKGDIAEGYSVSREKKESFPLTVTSAQKNPTAFYLCASSPSGALQETQYFGPGTRLLVL.

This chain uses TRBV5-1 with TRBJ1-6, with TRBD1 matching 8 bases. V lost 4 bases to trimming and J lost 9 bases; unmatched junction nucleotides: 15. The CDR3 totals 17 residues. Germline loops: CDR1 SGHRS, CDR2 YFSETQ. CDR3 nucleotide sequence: TGCGCCAGCAGCCCTCCACCTGGACAGGGACAAAGTTCACCCCTCCACTTT. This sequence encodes CASSPPPGQGQSSPLHF.

The CDR3 sequence is CASSPRFDSPEAFF. CDR3 DNA sequence: TGCGCCAGCAGCCCAAGATTTGACAGCCCTGAAGCTTTCTTT. The chain joins TRBV5-1 to TRBJ1-1; tentative D call: TRBD1 (5 bases). The CDR3 consists of 14 residues. With 4 bases removed from V and 6 bases from J, the gap between germline ends came to 16 bases. Germline V CDR1 and CDR2: SGHRS, YFSETQ.

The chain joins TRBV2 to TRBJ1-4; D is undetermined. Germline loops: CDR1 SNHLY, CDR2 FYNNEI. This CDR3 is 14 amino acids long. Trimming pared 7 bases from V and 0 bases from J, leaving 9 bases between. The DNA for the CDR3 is TGTGCCAGCACGGTCCAGGCAACTAATGAAAAACTGTTTTTT. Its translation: CASTVQATNEKLFF.

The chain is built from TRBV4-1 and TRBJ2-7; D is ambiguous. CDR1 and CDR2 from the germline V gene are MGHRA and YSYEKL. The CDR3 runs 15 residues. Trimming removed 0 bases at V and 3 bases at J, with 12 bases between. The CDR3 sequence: CASSQDLRVYYEQYF. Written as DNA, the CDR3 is TGCGCCAGCAGCCAAGATCTAAGGGTTTACTACGAGCAGTACTTC.

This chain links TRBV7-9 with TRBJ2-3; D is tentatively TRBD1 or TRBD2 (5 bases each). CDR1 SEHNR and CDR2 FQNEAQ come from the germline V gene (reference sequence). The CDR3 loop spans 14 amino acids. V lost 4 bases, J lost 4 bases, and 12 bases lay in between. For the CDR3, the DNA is TGTGCCAGCAGCTCCCGGGGCCAGCCAGATACGCAGTATTTT. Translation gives CASSSRGQPDTQYF.

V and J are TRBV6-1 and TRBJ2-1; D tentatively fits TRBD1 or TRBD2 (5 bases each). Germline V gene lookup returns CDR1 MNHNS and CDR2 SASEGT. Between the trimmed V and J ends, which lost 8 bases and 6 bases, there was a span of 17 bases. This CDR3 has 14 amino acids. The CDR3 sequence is CASEGRSLGNEQFF. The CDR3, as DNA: TGTGCCAGCGAGGGACGGTCCCTTGGCAATGAGCAGTTCTTC.

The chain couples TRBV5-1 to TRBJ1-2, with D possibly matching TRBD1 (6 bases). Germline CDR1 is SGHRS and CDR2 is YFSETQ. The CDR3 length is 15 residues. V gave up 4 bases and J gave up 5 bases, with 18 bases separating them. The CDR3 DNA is TGCGCCAGCAGCCGGGGTATGCAGGGGAAGTATGGCTACACCTTC. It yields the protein CASSRGMQGKYGYTF.

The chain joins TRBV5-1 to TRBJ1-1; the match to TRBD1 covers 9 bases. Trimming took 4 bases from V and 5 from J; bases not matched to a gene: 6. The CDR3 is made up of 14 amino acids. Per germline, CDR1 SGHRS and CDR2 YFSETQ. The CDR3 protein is CASSLRTGVTEAFF. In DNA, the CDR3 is TGCGCCAGCAGCCTCCGGACAGGGGTAACTGAAGCTTTCTTT.

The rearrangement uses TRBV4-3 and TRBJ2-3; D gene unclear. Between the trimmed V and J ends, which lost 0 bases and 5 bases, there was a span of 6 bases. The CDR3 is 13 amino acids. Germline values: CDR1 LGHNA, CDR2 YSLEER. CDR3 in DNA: TGCGCCAGCAGCCAAGAGACCTTAGATACGCAGTATTTT. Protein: CASSQETLDTQYF.

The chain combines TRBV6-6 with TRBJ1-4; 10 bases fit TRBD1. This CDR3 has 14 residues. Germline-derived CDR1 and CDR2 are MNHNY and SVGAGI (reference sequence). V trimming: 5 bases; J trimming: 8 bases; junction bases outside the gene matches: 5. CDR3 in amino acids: CASSLLGQGEKLFF. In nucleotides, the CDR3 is TGTGCCAGCAGTCTCCTGGGACAGGGGGAAAAACTGTTTTTT.

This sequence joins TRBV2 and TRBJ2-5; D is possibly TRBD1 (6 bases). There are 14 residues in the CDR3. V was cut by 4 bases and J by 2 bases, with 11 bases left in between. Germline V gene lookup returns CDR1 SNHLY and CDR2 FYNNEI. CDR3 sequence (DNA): TGTGCCAGCAGTGGGGGGCATTCTCAAGAGACCCAGTACTTC. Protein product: CASSGGHSQETQYF.

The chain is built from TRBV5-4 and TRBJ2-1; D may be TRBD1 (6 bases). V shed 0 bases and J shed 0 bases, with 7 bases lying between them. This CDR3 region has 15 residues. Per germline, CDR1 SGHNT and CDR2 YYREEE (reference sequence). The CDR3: CASSLGGRSYNEQFF. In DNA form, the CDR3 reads TGTGCCAGCAGCTTGGGGGGGCGCTCCTACAATGAGCAGTTCTTC.

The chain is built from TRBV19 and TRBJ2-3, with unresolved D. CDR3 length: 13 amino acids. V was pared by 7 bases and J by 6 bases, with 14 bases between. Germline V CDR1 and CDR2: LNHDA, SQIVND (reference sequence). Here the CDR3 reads CASTRSKYDTQYF. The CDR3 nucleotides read TGTGCCAGTACTAGGTCCAAGTATGATACGCAGTATTTT.

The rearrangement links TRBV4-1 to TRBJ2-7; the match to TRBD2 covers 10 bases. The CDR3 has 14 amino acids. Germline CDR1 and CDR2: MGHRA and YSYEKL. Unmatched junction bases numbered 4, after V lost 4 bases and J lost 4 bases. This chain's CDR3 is CASSLVAGGYEQYF. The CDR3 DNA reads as TGCGCCAGCAGCCTGGTAGCGGGGGGTTACGAGCAGTACTTC.

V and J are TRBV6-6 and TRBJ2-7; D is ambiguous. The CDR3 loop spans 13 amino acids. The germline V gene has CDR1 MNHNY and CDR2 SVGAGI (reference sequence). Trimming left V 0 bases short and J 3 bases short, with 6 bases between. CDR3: CASSYSRFYEQYF. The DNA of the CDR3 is TGTGCCAGCAGTTACTCCCGTTTCTACGAGCAGTACTTC.

Here the CDR3 reads CASSSFKLDSNTEAFF. The CDR3 DNA reads as TGTGCCAGCAGTTCCTTTAAGTTAGACAGTAACACTGAAGCTTTCTTT. The chain uses TRBV27 and TRBJ1-1; tentatively, D is TRBD1 (5 bases). V lost 4 bases and J 2 bases, leaving 17 bases between the germline ends. Germline V gene lookup returns CDR1 MNHEY and CDR2 SMNVEV (reference sequence). The CDR3 consists of 16 residues.

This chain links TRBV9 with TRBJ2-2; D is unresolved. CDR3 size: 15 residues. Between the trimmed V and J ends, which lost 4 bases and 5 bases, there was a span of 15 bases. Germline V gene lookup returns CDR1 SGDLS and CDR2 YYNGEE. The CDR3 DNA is TGTGCCAGCAGCCTTAACCCGACCGATACCGGGGAGCTGTTTTTT. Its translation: CASSLNPTDTGELFF.

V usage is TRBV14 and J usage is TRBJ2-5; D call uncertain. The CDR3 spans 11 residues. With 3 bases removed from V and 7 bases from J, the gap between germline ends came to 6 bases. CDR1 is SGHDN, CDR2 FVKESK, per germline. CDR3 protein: CASSQGPTQYF. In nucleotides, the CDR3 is TGTGCCAGCAGCCAGGGCCCGACCCAGTACTTC. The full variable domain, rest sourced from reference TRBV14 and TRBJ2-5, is EAGVTQFPSHSVIEKGQTVTLRCDPISGHDNLYWYRRVMGKEIKFLLHFVKESKQDESGMPNNRFLAERTGGTYSTLKVQPAELEDSGVYFCASSQGPTQYFGPGTRLLVL.

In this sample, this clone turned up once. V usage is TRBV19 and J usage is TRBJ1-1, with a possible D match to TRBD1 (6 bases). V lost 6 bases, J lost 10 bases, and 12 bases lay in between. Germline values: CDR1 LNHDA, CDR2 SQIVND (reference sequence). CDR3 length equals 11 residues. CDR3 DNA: TGTGCCAGTAGGGGGGCAGATGGAGCTTTCTTT. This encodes CASRGADGAFF.

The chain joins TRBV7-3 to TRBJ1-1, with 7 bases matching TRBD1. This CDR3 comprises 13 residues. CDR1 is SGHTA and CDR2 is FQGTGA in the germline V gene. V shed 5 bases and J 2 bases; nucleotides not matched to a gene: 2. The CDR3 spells CASSRQGNTEAFF. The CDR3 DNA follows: TGTGCCAGCAGCAGACAGGGAAACACTGAAGCTTTCTTT. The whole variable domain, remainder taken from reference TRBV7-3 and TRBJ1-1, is GAGVSQTPSNKVTEKGKYVELRCDPISGHTALYWYRQSLGQGPEFLIYFQGTGAADDSGLPNDRFFAVRPEGSVSTLKIQRTERGDSAVYLCASSRQGNTEAFFGQGTRLTVV.

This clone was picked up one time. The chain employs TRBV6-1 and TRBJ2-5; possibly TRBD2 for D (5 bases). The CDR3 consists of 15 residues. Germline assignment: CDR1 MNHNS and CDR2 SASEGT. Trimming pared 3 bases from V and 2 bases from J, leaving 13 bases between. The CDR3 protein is CASSDRAPGQETQYF. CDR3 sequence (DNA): TGTGCCAGCAGTGATAGGGCCCCGGGGCAAGAGACCCAGTACTTC.

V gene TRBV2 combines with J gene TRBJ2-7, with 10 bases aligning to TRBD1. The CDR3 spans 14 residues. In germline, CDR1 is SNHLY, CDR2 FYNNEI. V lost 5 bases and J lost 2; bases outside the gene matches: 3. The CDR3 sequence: CASSRQGATYEQYF. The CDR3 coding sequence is TGTGCCAGCAGTCGACAGGGGGCAACCTACGAGCAGTACTTC.

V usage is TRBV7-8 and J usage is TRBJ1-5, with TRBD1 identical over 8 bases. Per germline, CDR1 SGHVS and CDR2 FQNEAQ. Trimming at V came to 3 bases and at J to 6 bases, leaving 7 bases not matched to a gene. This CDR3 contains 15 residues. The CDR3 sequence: CASSFSRTGSQPQHF. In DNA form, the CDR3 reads TGTGCCAGCAGCTTTTCAAGGACAGGGAGTCAGCCCCAGCATTTT.

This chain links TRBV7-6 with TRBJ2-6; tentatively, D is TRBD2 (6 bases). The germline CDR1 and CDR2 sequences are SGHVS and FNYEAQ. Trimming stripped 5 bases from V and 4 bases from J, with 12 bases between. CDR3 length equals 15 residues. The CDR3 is CASSAASAGANVLTF. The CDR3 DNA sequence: TGTGCCAGCAGCGCCGCTAGCGCGGGGGCCAACGTCCTGACTTTC.

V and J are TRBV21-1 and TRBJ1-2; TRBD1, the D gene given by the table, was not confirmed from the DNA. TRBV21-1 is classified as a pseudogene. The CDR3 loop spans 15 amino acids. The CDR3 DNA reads TGTGCCAGCAGCCCTTGGGGACAGGGCGACTATGGCTACACCTTC. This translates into CASSPWGQGDYGYTF.

CDR3 loop: CASSTERGGGYEQYF. Here the CDR3 DNA reads TGTGCCAGCAGTACTGAGCGGGGGGGAGGCTACGAGCAGTACTTC. This chain connects TRBV6-6 to TRBJ2-7, with 10 bases identical to TRBD2. J was trimmed by 3 bases and V by 5 bases; bases with no gene match: 7. The CDR3 loop spans 15 amino acids. CDR1 is MNHNY and CDR2 is SVGAGI in the germline V gene (reference sequence).